The 2 T cell receptor beta chains below all came from one sample that was sequenced in a study of blood T cell repertoires in COVID-19. Repertoires were generated with immunoSEQ multiplex PCR, while TCRdb's copy carries only in-frame clones and drops some. This sample has fewer than 500,000 clones; about 80% occur once, and the top ten carry under 1.2%. Material for sequencing was peripheral blood. Receptor source: a human donor with acute or convalescent COVID-19. The donor label of this sample is uncertain.

The gene calls are TRBV5-4 and TRBJ2-3; D not resolved. Germline V gives CDR1 SGHNT, CDR2 YYREEE (reference sequence). This CDR3 contains 14 residues. The V end lost 4 bases, the J end lost 1 base, and 10 bases lay between the germline ends. CDR3 sequence (DNA): TGTGCCAGCAGCCTTGACGCGGGCACAGATACGCAGTATTTT. Its translation is CASSLDAGTDTQYF.

This chain connects TRBV2 to TRBJ1-6; D is perhaps TRBD1 (6 bases). Trimming shortened V by 7 bases and J by 5 bases, and 12 bases separated the two germline ends. Per germline, CDR1 SNHLY and CDR2 FYNNEI. The CDR3 has 14 residues. CDR3 DNA: TGTGCCAGCACCGACGGGGGGCATAATTCACCCCTCCACTTT. Its protein product is CASTDGGHNSPLHF.